The rows below give T cell receptor beta chains drawn from one sample of a study of blood T cell repertoires in COVID-19. Clones were read by immunoSEQ multiplex PCR, and TCRdb kept only the in-frame ones, dropping some. The sample holds 120,000 to 150,000 clones, over 70% seen once. The specimen was peripheral blood. These receptors all come from a man aged 45-60 years who had recovered from COVID-19. CDR3s include the opening cysteine and the closing phenylalanine or tryptophan. Fields, in order: J gene, D gene, clone size, V gene, CDR3 protein, CDR3 DNA. The D gene is left open where the match is weak. Clone size is given for some rows only: seen once, a few or many times, or a class if the clone is expanded.

TRBJ1-5 . . TRBV14 CASSFGDSPQHF TGTGCCAGCAGCTTCGGGGATTCGCCCCAGCATTTT
TRBJ1-2 . few TRBV2 CASILQLGPYGYTF TGTGCCAGCATTCTTCAATTGGGCCCCTATGGCTACACCTTC
TRBJ2-7 TRBD1 once TRBV15 CATSLGQGAYEQYF TGTGCCACCAGTTTAGGACAGGGGGCATACGAGCAGTACTTC
TRBJ1-2 . once TRBV14 CASSQDYQGAYGYTF TGTGCCAGCAGCCAAGATTACCAGGGCGCCTATGGCTACACCTTC
TRBJ2-1 . . TRBV12-5 CASGFSTGGRFEINEQFF TGTGCTAGTGGTTTTTCCACCGGAGGGAGGTTTGAGATCAATGAGCAGTTCTTC
TRBJ2-1 TRBD1 . TRBV7-2 CASSLYKGQGPYNEQFF TGTGCCAGCAGTTTATACAAGGGACAGGGGCCCTACAATGAGCAGTTCTTC
TRBJ1-6 . . TRBV5-1 CASRWGDNSPLHF TGCGCCAGCCGATGGGGCGATAATTCACCCCTCCACTTT
TRBJ2-7 . . TRBV19 CASSIKQGAYEQYF TGTGCCAGTAGTATTAAACAGGGCGCCTACGAGCAGTACTTC
TRBJ1-1 . . TRBV10-1 CASRGWRTEAFF TGCGCCAGCAGGGGGTGGAGGACTGAAGCTTTCTTT
TRBJ2-1 TRBD2 . TRBV11-3 CASSRGGGNPYNEQFF TGTGCCAGCAGCCGGGGCGGGGGGAACCCCTACAATGAGCAGTTCTTC
TRBJ2-3 . . TRBV1 CTSSQDHLAETSTDTQYF TGCACCAGCAGCCAAGATCACCTAGCGGAGACTAGCACAGATACGCAGTATTTT
TRBJ2-1 TRBD1 . TRBV7-3 CASSPTGQGIEQFF TGTGCCAGCAGCCCGACGGGACAGGGGATTGAGCAGTTCTTC
TRBJ1-5 . . TRBV7-2 CASSLVGGGNQPQHF TGTGCCAGCAGCTTAGTAGGGGGGGGCAATCAGCCCCAGCATTTT
TRBJ1-1 . . TRBV5-1 CASSLAVDTEAFF TGCGCCAGCAGCTTGGCCGTCGACACTGAAGCTTTCTTT
TRBJ1-4 . . TRBV19 CASSLGHNNEKLFF TGTGCCAGTAGTCTGGGACACAATAATGAAAAACTGTTTTTT
TRBJ2-6 TRBD1 . TRBV10-3 CATKTGQENIGANVLTF TGTGCCACTAAGACGGGACAGGAGAATATTGGGGCCAACGTCCTGACTTTC
TRBJ1-5 TRBD1 . TRBV5-3 CATRQGDGQPQHF TGTGCCACCCGACAGGGGGATGGTCAGCCCCAGCATTTT
TRBJ2-2 TRBD1 . TRBV11-3 CASSLESGTANTGELFF TGTGCCAGCAGCTTAGAGTCCGGGACAGCGAACACCGGGGAGCTGTTTTTT
TRBJ2-5 . . TRBV19 CATSDRQETQYF TGTGCCACCTCCGACAGGCAAGAGACCCAGTACTTC
TRBJ2-7 TRBD2 . TRBV2 CASRPTSGEGFYEQYF TGTGCCAGCAGGCCCACTAGCGGGGAGGGTTTTTACGAGCAGTACTTC
TRBJ2-5 TRBD1 . TRBV7-7 CASSLDRGVQETQYF TGTGCTAGCAGCTTAGACAGGGGGGTCCAAGAGACCCAGTACTTC
TRBJ2-5 . . TRBV7-2 CASSRQGPKETQYF TGTGCCAGCAGCCGGCAGGGGCCTAAAGAGACCCAGTACTTC
TRBJ2-1 TRBD2 . TRBV9 CASSLGLAGGLRDNEQFF TGTGCCAGCAGCCTAGGACTAGCGGGGGGACTTCGAGACAATGAGCAGTTCTTC
TRBJ1-5 . . TRBV29-1 CSVEGGNGQPQHF TGCAGCGTTGAAGGCGGCAACGGGCAGCCCCAGCATTTT
TRBJ1-1 TRBD1 once TRBV7-2 CASSTGTRGSTEAFF TGTGCCAGCAGCACGGGGACCAGGGGGAGCACTGAAGCTTTCTTT
TRBJ1-1 TRBD1 few TRBV7-9 CASSPQTGAVGPNTEAFF TGTGCCAGCAGCCCCCAGACAGGGGCTGTAGGTCCTAACACTGAAGCTTTCTTT
TRBJ1-2 . . TRBV10-3 CAIDEYSNYGYTF TGTGCCATCGATGAGTACTCTAACTATGGCTACACCTTC
TRBJ1-5 . few TRBV10-3 CAISESGPQGEQPQHF TGTGCCATCAGTGAGTCTGGGCCCCAGGGCGAGCAGCCCCAGCATTTT
TRBJ1-1 . . TRBV10-3 CAIGDTMNTEAFF TGTGCCATCGGGGACACTATGAACACTGAAGCTTTCTTT
TRBJ2-4 TRBD2 . TRBV7-2 CASSSTSTSGAAKNIQYF TGTGCCAGCAGCTCCACTTCTACTAGCGGGGCGGCCAAAAACATTCAGTACTTC
TRBJ1-2 TRBD1 . TRBV6-1 CAAGGRQGYGYTF TGTGCCGCAGGGGGTCGACAGGGCTATGGCTACACCTTC
TRBJ1-5 . . TRBV6-5 CASREGIYSNQPQHF TGTGCCTCTAGAGAGGGAATTTATAGCAATCAGCCCCAGCATTTT
TRBJ2-7 . few TRBV7-8 CASSPRTDSSYEQYF TGTGCCAGCAGCCCAAGGACAGATAGCTCCTACGAGCAGTACTTC
TRBJ2-7 TRBD1 . TRBV4-2 CASSPSDRGISYEQYF TGTGCCAGCAGCCCCTCAGACAGGGGAATCTCCTACGAGCAGTACTTC
TRBJ1-2 TRBD1 . TRBV3-1/TRBV3-2 CASSPWDRGLGGYTF TGTGCCAGCAGCCCCTGGGACAGGGGGCTCGGTGGCTACACCTTC
TRBJ1-1 TRBD1 . TRBV6-2/TRBV6-3 CASSHKSGTGGPHSAKTEAFF TGTGCCAGCAGCCACAAATCCGGGACAGGGGGCCCACATTCTGCGAAGACTGAAGCTTTCTTT
TRBJ1-4 . . TRBV7-9 CASSLYRRGSDATNEKLFF TGTGCCAGCAGCTTATACCGGCGGGGTTCCGACGCAACTAATGAAAAACTGTTTTTT
TRBJ1-3 . . TRBV3-1/TRBV3-2 CASSQERTGTGNTIYF TGTGCCAGCAGCCAAGAAAGAACAGGTACTGGAAACACCATATATTTT
TRBJ1-5 . . TRBV11-2 CASSLWHGGNQPQHF TGTGCCAGCAGCTTATGGCACGGGGGCAATCAGCCCCAGCATTTT
TRBJ2-1 TRBD2 few TRBV9 CASSVGLAGGREQFF TGTGCCAGCAGCGTAGGGCTAGCGGGGGGGCGTGAGCAGTTCTTC
TRBJ1-2 TRBD1 . TRBV6-5 CASRAGGRGAYGYTF TGTGCCAGCAGGGCAGGGGGCCGGGGGGCCTATGGCTACACCTTC
TRBJ2-2 TRBD2 . TRBV7-3 CASSPGLAATGELFF TGTGCCAGCAGCCCGGGACTAGCGGCGACCGGGGAGCTGTTTTTT
TRBJ2-5 TRBD2 . TRBV15 CATSRDVVTGRGGGKETQYF TGTGCCACCAGCAGAGATGTAGTGACCGGGCGCGGGGGGGGGAAAGAGACCCAGTACTTC
TRBJ2-7 . . TRBV6-5 CASNHGALNTYEQYF TGTGCCAGCAACCATGGGGCGCTTAATACCTACGAGCAGTACTTC
TRBJ1-1 TRBD1 . TRBV29-1 CSVNRGVNTEAFF TGCAGCGTTAACAGGGGAGTGAACACTGAAGCTTTCTTT
TRBJ2-1 TRBD2 . TRBV6-5 CASSYSSGLVVHEQFF TGTGCCAGCAGTTACAGCTCAGGACTAGTCGTCCATGAGCAGTTCTTC